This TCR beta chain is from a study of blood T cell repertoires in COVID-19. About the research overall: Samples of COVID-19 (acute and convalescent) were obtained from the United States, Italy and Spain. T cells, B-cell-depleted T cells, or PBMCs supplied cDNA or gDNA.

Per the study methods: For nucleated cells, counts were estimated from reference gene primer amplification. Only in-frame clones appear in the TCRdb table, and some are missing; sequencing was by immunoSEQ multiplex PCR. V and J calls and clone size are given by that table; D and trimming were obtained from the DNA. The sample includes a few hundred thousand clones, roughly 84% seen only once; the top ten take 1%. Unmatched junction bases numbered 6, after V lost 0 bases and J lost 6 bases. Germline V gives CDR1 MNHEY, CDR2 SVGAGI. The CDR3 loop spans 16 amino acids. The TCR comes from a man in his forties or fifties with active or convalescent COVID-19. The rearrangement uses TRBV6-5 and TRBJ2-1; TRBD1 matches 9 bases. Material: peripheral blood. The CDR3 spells CASSYSGQGNGNEQFF. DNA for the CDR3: TGTGCCAGCAGTTACTCGGGACAGGGTAACGGCAATGAGCAGTTCTTC.